The clone carrying this T cell receptor beta chain was detected a few times. The germline V and J ends were trimmed by 1 base and 2 bases, with 9 bases remaining between them. Per the germline V gene, CDR1 is MNHEY and CDR2 is SVGAGI. The CDR3 length is 14 residues. Time point specified: persistent/refractory GD, antithyroid drugs over 5 years with positive TRAb. Following extraction of RNA from PBMCs, that RNA was used to make the TCR library. Investigators report Graves' disease was diagnosed under American Thyroid Association guidelines. This sample is drawn from a study of regulatory T cells in long-lasting Graves disease. CDR3 regions were amplified by Arm-PCR using iRepertoire HTBI primers to build TCR beta libraries. One entry per CDR3 protein, called by TCRdb with MiXCR from the multiplex PCR reads. Of around 460,000 distinct CDR3 sequences detected, under 25% appear once; the ten largest clones hold about 7%.

This chain joins TRBV6-5 and TRBJ2-7; D may be TRBD2 (6 bases). The receptor was isolated from a female donor with Graves disease. The sample here was peripheral blood mononuclear cells (PBMCs), taken when the disease was refractory, from a patient treated with antithyroid drugs. The CDR3 bases are TGTGCCAGCAGTTACTGGGGGGACGCCTACGAGCAGTACTTC. The encoded protein is CASSYWGDAYEQYF.